This is a list of T cell receptor beta chains from one sample in a study of cytomegalovirus exposure and HLA in healthy donors. Data came from immunoSEQ multiplex PCR; TCRdb stores just in-frame clones and leaves some out. Of 200,000 to 250,000 clones listed, approximately 90% are singletons. Sequencing was carried out using PBMCs. The receptors derive from a woman in her late teens or twenties in good health and CMV-seronegative. Both conserved end residues are part of each CDR3. A D gene is named only where the DNA matches it firmly. Clone size, where shown, is once, few, many, or a class for clones that have expanded.

V,J,D,size,DNA,CDR3
TRBV7-2,TRBJ2-7,TRBD1,.,TGTGCCAGCAGCTTAATAGGGACAGGGATAACCTACGAGCAGTACTTC,CASSLIGTGITYEQYF
TRBV7-9,TRBJ2-1,.,.,TGTGCCAGCAGCTTCGCGGCGACGAATGAGCAGTTCTTC,CASSFAATNEQFF
TRBV9,TRBJ2-3,TRBD1,.,TGTGCCAGCAGCGTAGATGGGACAGGGGCGATAGATACGCAGTATTTT,CASSVDGTGAIDTQYF
TRBV7-8,TRBJ2-1,TRBD2,once,TGTGCCAGCAGCGTAGGGACTAGCGGTGGGTATGAGCAGTTCTTC,CASSVGTSGGYEQFF
TRBV13,TRBJ2-7,.,.,TGTGCCAGCAGCTTCCGGACAGCCTTTAGGGAACAGTACTTC,CASSFRTAFREQYF
TRBV11-3,TRBJ2-1,.,once,TGTGCCAGCAGCTTACAGGGGAGAGTTGATGAGCAGTTCTTC,CASSLQGRVDEQFF
TRBV29-1,TRBJ2-3,TRBD2,.,TGCAGCGTAAGGACTAGCGGCCGCACAGATACGCAGTATTTT,CSVRTSGRTDTQYF
TRBV2,TRBJ2-7,.,.,TGTGCCAGCAGGTTACAGGGTGGCGAGCAGTACTTC,CASRLQGGEQYF
TRBV30,TRBJ2-2,TRBD2,.,TGTGCCTGGAGAGGCCGAAGCGGGAGGTACTTTGGCGGGGAGCTGTTTTTT,CAWRGRSGRYFGGELFF
TRBV6-1,TRBJ1-1,.,.,TGTGCCAGCAGTCATCAGCGTCTCTTGAACACTGAAGCTTTCTTT,CASSHQRLLNTEAFF
TRBV10-3,TRBJ1-2,TRBD1,.,TGTGCCATCAGGGGACAGGGAAATGGCTACACCTTC,CAIRGQGNGYTF
TRBV4-3,TRBJ2-1,.,.,TGCGCCAGCAGCCAAGACGCCGTGGGGAGTGGGTGGAATGAGCAGTTCTTC,CASSQDAVGSGWNEQFF
TRBV2,TRBJ2-3,.,.,TGTGCCAGCAGGGAGGGCTTGGCGGGCCCCCCAGATACGCAGTATTTT,CASREGLAGPPDTQYF
TRBV18,TRBJ2-5,.,.,TGTGCCAGCTCACCACTGCCAGATCTGGAGGAGACCCAGTACTTC,CASSPLPDLEETQYF
TRBV5-4,TRBJ2-5,TRBD2,.,TGTGCCAGCAGCTTGAAACGGACTAGCGGGGGGGCAGGACAAGAGACCCAGTACTTC,CASSLKRTSGGAGQETQYF
TRBV14,TRBJ2-1,.,.,TGTGCCAGCAGCCAGGTTCTCGGCAATGAGCAGTTCTTC,CASSQVLGNEQFF
TRBV18,TRBJ1-2,.,.,TGTGCCAGCTCACCTACAGGGAAAGACTATGGCTACACCTTC,CASSPTGKDYGYTF
TRBV6-5,TRBJ1-2,TRBD1,.,TGTGCCAGCAGTACAGACAGGGAGGGCTACACCTTC,CASSTDREGYTF
TRBV19,TRBJ1-1,.,once,TGTGCCAGTAGTATCGACCGTTGGCGGGGGCGAAATGAAGCTTTCTTT,CASSIDRWRGRNEAFF
TRBV7-8,TRBJ2-3,TRBD2,.,TGTGCCAGCAGCTTAGAGTTCCCGACTAGCGCCTCCGCCACAGATACGCAGTATTTT,CASSLEFPTSASATDTQYF
TRBV27,TRBJ2-1,.,.,TGTGCCAGCAGTTTATTGTCAGGGGTGAAGTTCTTC,CASSLLSGVKFF
TRBV27,TRBJ1-1,.,.,TGTGCCACCAGAAGTCGAGGACAGAACACTGAAGCTTTCTTT,CATRSRGQNTEAFF
TRBV6-1,TRBJ1-1,.,.,TGTGCCAGCCGGAGGGGCACTGAAGCTTTCTTT,CASRRGTEAFF
TRBV18,TRBJ2-6,.,.,TGTGCCAGCTCACCCGCCGACAGAAAGGGGTCCTCTGGGGCCAACGTCCTGACTTTC,CASSPADRKGSSGANVLTF
TRBV7-6,TRBJ2-2,.,.,TGTGCCAGCAGCTCCCAGGGGACCGTGACCGGGGAGCTGTTTTTT,CASSSQGTVTGELFF
TRBV15,TRBJ2-3,.,few,TGTGCCACCAGCAGAGAATTAGGAGTTAGCACAGATACGCAGTATTTT,CATSRELGVSTDTQYF
TRBV5-1,TRBJ1-2,.,.,TGCGCCAGCAGCTTCGGACAGATCTATGGCTACACCTTC,CASSFGQIYGYTF
TRBV9,TRBJ2-5,TRBD2,.,TGTGCCAGCAGCTACACTAGCGGGGGGGCCGGAGAGACCCAGTACTTC,CASSYTSGGAGETQYF
TRBV10-2,TRBJ2-7,TRBD1,.,TGCGCCAGCACTATTCCGGGACAGGGCACCCTCTTC,CASTIPGQGTLF
TRBV7-2,TRBJ2-7,.,.,TGTGCCAGCAGCTCCCTTTACGAGCAGTACTTC,CASSSLYEQYF
TRBV18,TRBJ2-1,.,.,TGTGCCAGCTCACCCGCGGGGCCCTCCTACAATGAGCAGTTCTTC,CASSPAGPSYNEQFF
TRBV4-2,TRBJ1-2,.,.,TGTGCCAGCAGCCAAGACGGGGGGGGTAGATATGGCTACACCTTC,CASSQDGGGRYGYTF
TRBV2,TRBJ2-1,.,.,TGTGCCAGCAGACGCACTAGGAATGAGCAGTTCTTC,CASRRTRNEQFF
TRBV11-2,TRBJ1-1,.,.,TGTGCCAGCAGCTTTCTCCTCCAGGGGGCTTTCTTT,CASSFLLQGAFF
TRBV11-3,TRBJ2-1,TRBD2,.,TGTGCCAGCAGCCGCGGGAGTTACAATGAGCAGTTCTTC,CASSRGSYNEQFF
TRBV25-1,TRBJ1-6,.,.,TGTGCCAGCAGTGTAGGGAGATCACCCCTCCACTTT,CASSVGRSPLHF
TRBV6-4,TRBJ2-1,TRBD1,.,TGTGCCAGCAGTGGGGGCGGGACAGGCTCCTACAATGAGCAGTTCTTC,CASSGGGTGSYNEQFF
TRBV11-3,TRBJ1-1,.,.,TGTGCCAGCAGCTTAGGGCTGAACACTGAAGCTTTCTTT,CASSLGLNTEAFF
TRBV7-2,TRBJ2-2,TRBD2,.,TGTGCCAGCAGCTTAGGGCCGAAGGGAGGGGACGCGAACACCGGGGAGCTGTTTTTT,CASSLGPKGGDANTGELFF
TRBV18,TRBJ2-2,.,.,TGTGCCAGCTCACCAAGCGGAGACCGGACCGGGGAGCTGTTTTTT,CASSPSGDRTGELFF
TRBV18,TRBJ2-7,TRBD2,.,TGTGCCAGCTCACCACCCTTGAAGGGAACTAGCGGGAGCCTCAGCTCCTACGAGCAGTACTTC,CASSPPLKGTSGSLSSYEQYF
TRBV15,TRBJ1-2,TRBD1,.,TGTGCCACGCAAGCCGGGACAGGACGCTACACCTTC,CATQAGTGRYTF
TRBV5-3,TRBJ1-1,.,.,TGTGCCAGAAGCTTGGGACAGCCCCACGATATGAACACTGAAGCTTTCTTT,CARSLGQPHDMNTEAFF
TRBV18,TRBJ1-2,TRBD1,.,TGTGCCAGCTCGTCTAGGGACAGGGAAAATTATGGCTACACCTTC,CASSSRDRENYGYTF